The 10 T cell receptor beta chains below all came from one sample that was sequenced in a study of blood T cell repertoires in COVID-19. Generated by immunoSEQ multiplex PCR, the TCRdb table keeps only in-frame clones and is missing some. The sample yields tens of thousands of clones, roughly 85% seen once. Sequencing input: peripheral blood. Source of these receptors: a man aged 60-69 years with active or convalescent COVID-19.

The rearrangement joins TRBV19 to TRBJ1-1; no firm D call. V lost 7 bases to trimming and J lost 9 bases, with 9 bases between them. The CDR3 is made up of 10 amino acids. CDR1 is LNHDA and CDR2 is SQIVND in the germline V gene (reference sequence). The CDR3 DNA is TGTGCCAGTACCGCGGAAAAAGCTTTCTTT. Its translation is CASTAEKAFF.

This rearrangement joins TRBV30 to TRBJ2-1; 7 nucleotides align to TRBD1. This CDR3 is built from 15 residues. The germline gives CDR1 GTSNPN, CDR2 SVGIG (reference sequence). V lost 4 bases, J lost 1 base, and 7 bases stayed unmatched. CDR3 region: CAWTRGGASYNEQFF. The CDR3 region has the DNA TGTGCCTGGACCAGAGGGGGCGCGTCCTACAATGAGCAGTTCTTC.

The chain carries TRBV3-1 (or the pseudogene TRBV3-2) and TRBJ1-2; TRBD1 aligns across 9 bases. The germline V gene encodes CDR1 LGHDT and CDR2 YNNKEL (reference sequence). The V gene end was trimmed by 5 bases and the J gene end by 7 bases; junction bases not matched to a gene: 11. The CDR3 length is 15 residues. As DNA, the CDR3 is TGTGCCAGCAGCGAACAACAGGGGGCGAGAAGTGGCTACACCTTC. This codes for CASSEQQGARSGYTF.

The gene calls are TRBV29-1 and TRBJ1-2; D unclear. Germline assignment: CDR1 SQVTM and CDR2 ANQGSEA. The V gene lost 3 bases and the J gene lost 4 bases, with 18 bases spanning the gap. The CDR3 covers 15 residues. For the CDR3, the DNA is TGCAGCGTTGATGGCTTTTCGGGATTAGGCTATGGCTACACCTTC. This encodes CSVDGFSGLGYGYTF.

The chain couples TRBV28 to TRBJ1-2, with 7 bases fitting TRBD1. Germline V lookup: CDR1 MDHEN, CDR2 SYDVKM. Trimming at V came to 6 bases and at J to 7 bases, leaving 5 bases not matched to a gene. The CDR3 runs 12 residues. The CDR3 DNA follows: TGTGCCAGCAGGGACAGGTTTTCTGGCTACACCTTC. This encodes CASRDRFSGYTF.

The V gene is TRBV5-5, the J gene TRBJ2-7; TRBD2 aligns across 8 bases. Germline lookup yields CDR1 SGHKS and CDR2 YYEKEE (reference sequence). V lost 4 bases and J lost 4; bases outside the gene matches: 10. The CDR3 loop spans 15 amino acids. The CDR3 DNA reads TGTGCCAGCAGCGCGGCGGGGGGCGGAGGATACGAGCAGTACTTC. Residues: CASSAAGGGGYEQYF.

This chain connects TRBV28 to TRBJ1-3; 8 bases are a match to TRBD1. Trimming removed 6 bases from V and 0 bases from J; junction bases left unmatched: 10. The germline CDR1 and CDR2 sequences are MDHEN and SYDVKM. The CDR3 extends over 17 amino acids. CDR3 loop: CASRTGAILDSGNTIYF. The CDR3 DNA sequence: TGTGCCAGCAGGACAGGGGCTATACTCGACTCTGGAAACACCATATATTTT.

The CDR3 loop reads CASSLAPGLAGMGAETQYF. CDR3 bases: TGCGCCAGCAGCTTGGCGCCGGGACTAGCGGGGATGGGGGCGGAGACCCAGTACTTC. The J gene is TRBJ2-5, the V gene TRBV5-1; 13 bases agree with TRBD2. The V gene's germline CDR1 is SGHRS and CDR2 YFSETQ. V was clipped by 0 bases and J by 5 bases; unmatched bases: 13. This CDR3 has 19 amino acids.

The chain employs TRBV4-3 and TRBJ2-3; TRBD2 matches 7 bases. Germline trimming cut 0 bases from V and 4 bases from J; bases unmatched to any gene: 4. In germline, CDR1 is LGHNA, CDR2 YSLEER. CDR3 length: 15 amino acids. The CDR3 reads CASSQDWGGADTQYF. In DNA, the CDR3 is TGCGCCAGCAGCCAAGATTGGGGGGGGGCAGATACGCAGTATTTT.

This clone was observed a few times. The chain joins TRBV5-5 to TRBJ1-3; no firm D call. The CDR3 length is 14 residues. V lost 1 base and J lost 8, with 13 bases in between. CDR1 and CDR2 (germline): SGHKS, YYEKEE (reference sequence). The CDR3 loop is CASSLFQLRDTIYF. In nucleotides, the CDR3 is TGTGCCAGCAGCTTGTTTCAGCTGAGGGACACCATATATTTT.